This T cell receptor beta chain was obtained from a study of blood T cell repertoires in COVID-19. The trim removed 3 bases at V and 2 bases at J, leaving 6 bases unmatched. This CDR3 contains 15 residues. Germline CDR1 is LGHNA and CDR2 is YNFKEQ. Assay: immunoSEQ multiplex PCR; the TCRdb copy retains only in-frame clones and omits some. The top ten hold over 8% of the sample, which has 150,000 to 160,000 clones, 84% seen once. This TCR was recovered from a woman aged 45 to 65 with acute or convalescent COVID-19. Sequencing was performed on peripheral blood. The gene calls are TRBV4-2 and TRBJ1-2, with TRBD1 identical over 7 bases. The CDR3 DNA sequence: TGTGCCAGCAGCCAGACCCTAGGGGGCAACTATGGCTACACCTTC. This gives the protein CASSQTLGGNYGYTF.